This T cell receptor (beta chain) was captured in a study of blood T cell repertoires in COVID-19. Germline V lookup: CDR1 ENHRY, CDR2 SYGVKD. CDR3 length: 16 residues. V shed 0 bases and J shed 0 bases, with 9 bases lying between them. In the authors' workflow: Amplification of reference gene primers was used by the study to estimate nucleated cell counts. Measured with immunoSEQ multiplex PCR; TCRdb has only the in-frame clones, and not every one. That table supplies the V and J calls and clone size; D and trimming were determined from the DNA. The top ten hold 5% to 6% of the sample, which has 330,000 or so clones, around 90% seen once. Living in about 25 US areas, the participants were between roughly 18 and 90 years of age. Cohort assignment relied on participant-reported clinical history. Two consecutive negative NP/OP PCR tests, clearance, or resolved symptoms defined Cohort 3 recovery.

This TCR derives from a man aged 25-45 years who had recovered from COVID-19. The chain has TRBV10-3 and TRBJ1-5, with a tentative D call TRBD1 (5 bases). The sequenced sample was PBMCs or T cells enriched from blood (not recorded which). Written as DNA, the CDR3 is TGTGCCATCAGTGAGTCGAGTGGGGCTAGCAATCAGCCCCAGCATTTT. Protein product: CAISESSGASNQPQHF.